This T cell receptor beta chain was recorded in a study of blood T cell repertoires in COVID-19. Whole-study context: Italy, Spain and the United States were the sources of the convalescent and acute COVID-19 samples.

The data were produced by immunoSEQ multiplex PCR, yet TCRdb's version contains in-frame clones alone and is incomplete. The sample holds 150,000 or so clones, roughly 88% seen once. Clinical history as reported by participants underpinned cohort assignment. Two consecutive negative NP/OP PCR tests, clearance, or resolved symptoms defined Cohort 3 recovery. The V gene end was trimmed by 4 bases and the J gene end by 11 bases; junction bases not matched to a gene: 14. The CDR3 runs to 16 residues. Per germline, CDR1 MNHEY and CDR2 SVGAGI. This chain links TRBV6-5 with TRBJ1-6; 7 positions match TRBD1. The TCR comes from a woman in her 50s who had recovered from COVID-19. What was sequenced was PBMCs or T cells enriched from blood (not recorded which). The CDR3 DNA sequence: TGTGCCAGCAGTTCTAACAGGGGCCGCACTGGGACACCCCTCCACTTT. The encoded protein is CASSSNRGRTGTPLHF.